A single sample gave rise to the 19 T cell receptor beta chains below, sequenced in a study of cytomegalovirus exposure and HLA in healthy donors. The PCR used 60 Vbeta and 13 Jbeta primers. This table comes from immunoSEQ multiplex PCR, and its TCRdb copy is limited to in-frame clones, with some not included. There are under 200,000 clones in the sample; around 77% occur only once, and more than 2% lies in the top ten. Sequencing used PBMCs. The receptors derive from a man aged 50-59 years in good health and CMV-seropositive.

This chain uses TRBV5-1 with TRBJ2-5, with 14 bases that match TRBD2. The CDR3 loop spans 16 amino acids. The J segment lost 3 bases and the V segment lost 3 bases, leaving 4 bases of the junction unmatched. Germline CDR1 SGHRS, CDR2 YFSETQ. The CDR3 nucleotides are TGCGCCAGCAGCTCCCGACTAGCGGGGGGGGAAGAGACCCAGTACTTC. It translates to CASSSRLAGGEETQYF.

The chain links TRBV7-2 to TRBJ1-1; TRBD1 might be the D (6 bases). This CDR3 region has 15 residues. Germline V lookup: CDR1 SGHTA, CDR2 FQGNSA. Between the trimmed V and J ends, which lost 7 bases and 5 bases, there was a span of 20 bases. The DNA of the CDR3 is TGTGCCAGCAACGCCGGACAGACGGAGGATACTGAAGCTTTCTTT. Translating it yields CASNAGQTEDTEAFF.

This clone has just a few counts. The J gene is TRBJ2-3, the V gene TRBV19; D is unresolved. The V end lost 1 base, the J end lost 3 bases, and 8 bases lay between the germline ends. CDR1 and CDR2 from the germline V gene are LNHDA and SQIVND (reference sequence). This CDR3 region has 14 residues. CDR3 in DNA: TGTGCCAGTAGTATAGTTTACAAAACAGATACGCAGTATTTT. It specifies CASSIVYKTDTQYF.

The chain is built from TRBV7-8 and TRBJ1-5; tentatively, D is TRBD1 (6 bases). Germline V gene sequence: CDR1 SGHVS, CDR2 FQNEAQ. The CDR3 loop spans 16 amino acids. The V gene lost 4 bases and the J gene lost 7 bases, with 20 bases spanning the gap. The CDR3 sequence: CASSSTSQGREQPQHF. The CDR3 coding sequence is TGTGCCAGCAGCTCCACCTCTCAGGGGAGAGAGCAGCCCCAGCATTTT.

This chain links TRBV2 with TRBJ2-1; 9 nucleotides align to TRBD1. CDR3 length: 16 amino acids. With 6 bases clipped from V and 1 base from J, the junction kept 7 bases outside the gene matches. CDR1 is SNHLY and CDR2 is FYNNEI in the germline V gene. The CDR3 loop reads CASSVYDRGSYNEQFF. CDR3 in DNA: TGTGCCAGCAGCGTCTACGACAGGGGGTCCTACAATGAGCAGTTCTTC.

This rearrangement joins TRBV6-6 to TRBJ2-5, with 10 positions matching TRBD2. CDR1 is MNHNY and CDR2 is SVGAGI in the germline V gene (reference sequence). The CDR3 sequence is 13 residues long. Trimming removed 6 bases from V and 4 bases from J; junction bases left unmatched: 2. The CDR3 DNA follows: TGTGCCAGCAGCCGGACTAGCGGAGAGACCCAGTACTTC. Translated: CASSRTSGETQYF.

The V call is TRBV4-3, the J call TRBJ2-7; 11 nucleotides line up with TRBD2. Germline V gene data show CDR1 as LGHNA and CDR2 as YSLEER. V was pared by 1 base and J by 6 bases, with 5 bases of the junction left unmatched. The CDR3 has 15 amino acids. CDR3 DNA sequence: TGCGCCAGCAGCCAAGTTACTAGCGGGGGAAGCGAGCAGTACTTC. It translates to CASSQVTSGGSEQYF.

The rearrangement links TRBV7-6 to TRBJ2-7, with 8 bases fitting TRBD1. Germline CDR1 reads SGHVS; CDR2 reads FNYEAQ. Trimming cost V 1 base and J 3 bases; bases outside gene matches: 5. The CDR3 runs 15 residues. The CDR3 nucleotides read TGTGCCAGCAGCTTAGTCGGACAGGGTGACTACGAGCAGTACTTC. Its translation is CASSLVGQGDYEQYF. Drawing the rest from reference TRBV7-6 and TRBJ2-7, the complete variable domain is GAGVSQSPRYKVTKRGQDVALRCDPISGHVSLYWYRQALGQGPEFLTYFNYEAQQDKSGLPNDRFSAERPEGSISTLTIQRTEQRDSAMYRCASSLVGQGDYEQYFGPGTRLTVT.

The chain carries TRBV7-3 and TRBJ2-1, with D perhaps matching TRBD2 (6 bases). The CDR3 totals 12 residues. Germline V gene sequence: CDR1 SGHTA, CDR2 FQGTGA. Trimming took off 2 bases at V and 8 bases at J, with 7 bases between the two ends. CDR3 region: CASSLGGYEQFF. The CDR3 coding sequence is TGTGCCAGCAGCTTAGGAGGGTATGAGCAGTTCTTC.

The rearrangement uses TRBV2 and TRBJ2-1, with TRBD2 matching 16 bases. The germline CDR1 and CDR2 sequences are SNHLY and FYNNEI. V was pared by 6 bases and J by 9 bases, with 8 bases of the junction left unmatched. The CDR3 sequence is 16 residues long. DNA for the CDR3: TGTGCCAGCAGGAAGGGACTAGCGGGGGGGCTGGGTGAGCAGTTCTTC. The encoded protein is CASRKGLAGGLGEQFF.

This clone was counted between two and nine times. This chain uses TRBV27 with TRBJ2-2; 8 positions agree with TRBD1. There are 16 residues in the CDR3. J lost 4 bases, V lost 5 bases, and 9 bases had no gene match. Germline CDR1 reads MNHEY; CDR2 reads SMNVEV (reference sequence). The CDR3, as DNA: TGTGCCAGCAGTCACTCACAGGGGGTTCTCACCGGGGAGCTGTTTTTT. Translation gives CASSHSQGVLTGELFF.

The genes are TRBV28 and TRBJ1-1; 9 nucleotides match TRBD1. Trimming cost V 6 bases and J 1 base; bases outside gene matches: 6. CDR1 and CDR2 (germline): MDHEN, SYDVKM. The CDR3 loop spans 15 amino acids. In nucleotides, the CDR3 is TGTGCCAGCAGGGTACAGGGGGCTTCGAACACTGAAGCTTTCTTT. This sequence encodes CASRVQGASNTEAFF.

A word on this clone: The identical CDR3 is also encoded by other nucleotide sequences in the sample. The rearrangement joins TRBV7-2 to TRBJ1-6; the D is unclear. Germline CDR1 reads SGHTA; CDR2 reads FQGNSA. This CDR3 has 14 amino acids. V shed 7 bases and J shed 13 bases, with 20 bases lying between them. The CDR3 DNA sequence: TGTGCCAGCACCCGTGAACCGACGGGGTCCCCCCTCCACTTT. Translated, it gives CASTREPTGSPLHF.

This chain uses TRBV19 with TRBJ1-1; 7 bases match TRBD1. The CDR3 totals 15 residues. Germline V gene data show CDR1 as LNHDA and CDR2 as SQIVND (reference sequence). Trimming at V came to 6 bases and at J to 1 base, leaving 8 bases not matched to a gene. The CDR3 sequence is CASSPRDRSNTEAFF. The CDR3 DNA follows: TGTGCCAGTAGCCCTAGGGACAGATCGAACACTGAAGCTTTCTTT.

The rearrangement links TRBV19 to TRBJ2-6, with D maybe TRBD2 (6 bases). V was pared by 11 bases and J by 0 bases, with 11 bases between. The CDR3 has 14 residues. Germline CDR1 reads LNHDA; CDR2 reads SQIVND (reference sequence). Here the CDR3 reads CAGGLGSGANVLTF. CDR3 in DNA: TGTGCCGGGGGACTGGGCTCTGGGGCCAACGTCCTGACTTTC.

This chain joins TRBV7-3 and TRBJ2-2; the D gene is possibly TRBD1 (5 bases). The germline gives CDR1 SGHTA, CDR2 FQGTGA. Trimming pared 5 bases from V and 2 bases from J, leaving 15 bases between. This CDR3 has 16 amino acids. The CDR3 protein is CASSPLPGHNTGELFF. Here the CDR3 DNA reads TGTGCCAGCAGCCCTCTGCCAGGGCATAACACCGGGGAGCTGTTTTTT.

The chain couples TRBV20-1 to TRBJ2-7; D remains ambiguous. CDR3 length: 10 amino acids. V lost 6 bases, J lost 7 bases, and 10 bases lay in between. The germline V gene encodes CDR1 DFQATT and CDR2 SNEGSKA (reference sequence). In nucleotides, the CDR3 is TGCAGTGCCGTCCAGTGGGAGCAGTACTTC. This codes for CSAVQWEQYF.

A word on this clone: Other DNA sequences of this sample code for an identical CDR3. The chain carries TRBV5-1 and TRBJ2-5, with 8 positions matching TRBD1. The trim removed 1 base at V and 1 base at J, leaving 0 bases unmatched. In germline, CDR1 is SGHRS, CDR2 YFSETQ. This CDR3 spans 14 amino acids. This CDR3 is CASSLTGGQETQYF. The CDR3 DNA sequence: TGCGCCAGCAGCTTGACAGGGGGCCAAGAGACCCAGTACTTC.

The chain couples TRBV27 to TRBJ1-1; maybe TRBD1 (6 bases). The V and J ends lost 2 bases and 4 bases respectively, with 20 bases between them. The CDR3 sequence is 17 residues long. Germline CDR1 MNHEY, CDR2 SMNVEV (reference sequence). The CDR3 region is CASSLTTSGTRGTEAFF. As DNA, the CDR3 is TGTGCCAGCAGTTTAACGACGTCCGGGACAAGGGGCACTGAAGCTTTCTTT.